Listed below are T cell receptor beta chains from one sample, sequenced in a study of OX40 agonist ivuxolimab in advanced cancers. The method was immunoSEQ multiplex PCR; TCRdb's version includes in-frame clones alone and lacks a portion of them. Of tens of thousands of clones listed, 91% are singletons. The sequenced sample was CD4+ or CD8+ T cells sorted from blood, obtained in a trial of the OX40 agonist ivuxolimab. Receptors were obtained from an adult with an advanced solid tumor such as melanoma, head and neck, liver or kidney cancer. CDR3s include the opening cysteine and the closing phenylalanine or tryptophan. A D gene is named only where the DNA matches it firmly. Clone size is not always given. Where it is, it says once, few, many or a class for expanded clones.

>TRBJ1-1|TRBV28|.|.
CASSETKGTSDGAFF
TGTGCCAGCAGTGAAACCAAGGGGACCTCCGATGGAGCTTTCTTT
>TRBJ1-4|TRBV15|.|.
CATSRGGRAEEKLFF
TGTGCCACCAGCAGAGGGGGGCGGGCAGAGGAAAAACTGTTTTTT
>TRBJ2-2|TRBV4-2|.|.
CASSQPTGELFF
TGTGCCAGCAGCCAACCGACCGGGGAGCTGTTTTTT
>TRBJ2-1|TRBV5-1|.|TRBD2
CASALAGPYNEQFF
TGCGCCAGCGCACTAGCGGGCCCCTACAATGAGCAGTTCTTC
>TRBJ2-7|TRBV6-5|.|TRBD1
CASRPGQGYEQYF
TGTGCCAGCAGACCGGGACAGGGCTACGAGCAGTACTTC
>TRBJ1-2|TRBV19|.|TRBD1
CASSGQGEGYTF
TGTGCCAGTAGCGGACAGGGGGAGGGCTACACCTTC
>TRBJ2-5|TRBV4-1|.|TRBD2
CASSQSGRAGETQYF
TGCGCCAGCAGCCAAAGCGGGAGGGCCGGTGAGACCCAGTACTTC
>TRBJ2-7|TRBV10-3|.|.
CAISDASPEQYF
TGTGCCATCAGTGACGCTAGCCCCGAGCAGTACTTC
>TRBJ1-5|TRBV15|.|.
CATSRPVSSNQPQHF
TGTGCCACCAGCAGACCCGTATCGAGCAATCAGCCCCAGCATTTT
>TRBJ2-7|TRBV5-1|.|.
CASSLQGGKGLAVEQYF
TGCGCCAGCAGCCTACAGGGGGGAAAGGGGCTAGCGGTCGAGCAGTACTTC
>TRBJ1-3|TRBV20-1|.|.
CSARGNTIYF
TGCAGTGCCAGAGGAAACACCATATATTTT
>TRBJ2-7|TRBV12-5|few|.
CASGSTQDGYEQYF
TGTGCTAGTGGTTCCACCCAGGACGGCTACGAGCAGTACTTC
>TRBJ2-7|TRBV7-3|.|.
CASSFGLAPFYEQYF
TGTGCCAGCAGCTTTGGGCTAGCGCCCTTCTACGAGCAGTACTTC
>TRBJ2-7|TRBV7-9|.|TRBD2
CASSPPGGRSSEQYF
TGTGCCAGCAGCCCCCCGGGCGGGAGAAGTAGCGAGCAGTACTTC
>TRBJ1-5|TRBV4-1|.|.
CASSQDQGSLSNQPQHF
TGCGCCAGCAGCCAAGATCAAGGCAGTCTTAGCAATCAGCCCCAGCATTTT
>TRBJ2-1|TRBV2|once|TRBD1
CASTRDRDSVAIF
TGTGCCAGCACTCGGGACAGGGACTCTGTGGCGATCTTC
>TRBJ2-2|TRBV11-2|.|TRBD1
CASSHRTGGTGELFF
TGTGCCAGCAGCCACCGGACAGGGGGCACCGGGGAGCTGTTTTTT
>TRBJ1-6|TRBV6-5|.|TRBD1
CASSITGTGETPLHF
TGTGCCAGCAGTATAACCGGGACAGGGGAGACACCCCTCCACTTT
>TRBJ2-7|TRBV30|.|TRBD2
CAWKSVAGEEQYF
TGTGCCTGGAAGAGTGTAGCGGGAGAGGAGCAGTACTTC
>TRBJ2-7|TRBV28|.|TRBD1
CAILASGTGAARREYF
TGTGCCATCCTTGCCTCCGGGACAGGGGCCGCTAGGAGGGAGTACTTC
>TRBJ2-1|TRBV11-3|.|TRBD2
CASRRGLAGVDEQFF
TGTGCCAGCAGGAGGGGACTAGCGGGAGTCGATGAGCAGTTCTTC